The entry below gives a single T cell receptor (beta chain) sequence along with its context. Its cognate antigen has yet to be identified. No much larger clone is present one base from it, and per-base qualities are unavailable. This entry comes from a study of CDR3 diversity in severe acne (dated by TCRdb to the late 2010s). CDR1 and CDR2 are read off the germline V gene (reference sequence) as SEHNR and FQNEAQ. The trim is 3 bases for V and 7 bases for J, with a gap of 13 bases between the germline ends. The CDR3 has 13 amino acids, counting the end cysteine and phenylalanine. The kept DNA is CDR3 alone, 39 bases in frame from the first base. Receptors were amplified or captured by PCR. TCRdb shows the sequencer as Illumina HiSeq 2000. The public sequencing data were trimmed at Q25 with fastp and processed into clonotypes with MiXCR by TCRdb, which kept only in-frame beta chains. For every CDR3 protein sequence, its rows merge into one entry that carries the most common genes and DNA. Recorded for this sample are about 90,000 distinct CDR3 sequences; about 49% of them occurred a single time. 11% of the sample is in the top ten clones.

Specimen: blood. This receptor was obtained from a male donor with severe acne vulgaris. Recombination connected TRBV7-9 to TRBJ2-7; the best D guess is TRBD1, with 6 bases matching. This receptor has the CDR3 CASSFTGSGEQYF. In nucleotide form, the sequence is TGTGCCAGCAGCTTCACAGGGTCCGGGGAGCAGTACTTC.